This TCR beta chain is from a study of T cells after yellow fever vaccination. Per the germline V gene, CDR1 is SEHNR and CDR2 is FQNEAQ (reference sequence). The CDR3 totals 16 residues. Trimming took 3 bases from V and 0 from J, leaving 12 bases between them. A single record per CDR3 protein comes from TCRdb applying MiXCR to the 5' RACE reads. The sample records hundreds of thousands of distinct CDR3 sequences, less than 15% being singletons. This clonotype was seen ten or more times. The receptor was derived from a man aged 30-40 years who received the YFV17D yellow fever vaccine. The chain is built from TRBV7-9 and TRBJ1-3, with D possibly being TRBD1 (6 bases). The sequencing used PBMCs, collected on the day of the yellow fever booster vaccination. The CDR3 DNA sequence: TGTGCCAGCAGCTTGTGGGGGCGCAGCTCTGGAAACACCATATATTTT. Translated, it gives CASSLWGRSSGNTIYF.